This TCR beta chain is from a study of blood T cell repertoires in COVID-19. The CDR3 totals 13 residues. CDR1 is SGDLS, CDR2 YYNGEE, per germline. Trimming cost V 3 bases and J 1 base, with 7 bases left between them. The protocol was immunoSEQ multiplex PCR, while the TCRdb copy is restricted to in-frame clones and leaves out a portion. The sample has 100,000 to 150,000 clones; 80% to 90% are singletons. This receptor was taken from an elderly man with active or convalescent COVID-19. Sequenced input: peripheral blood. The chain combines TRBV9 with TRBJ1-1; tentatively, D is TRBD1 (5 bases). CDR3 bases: TGTGCCAGCAGCGGACAGACGAACACTGAAGCTTTCTTT. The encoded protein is CASSGQTNTEAFF.